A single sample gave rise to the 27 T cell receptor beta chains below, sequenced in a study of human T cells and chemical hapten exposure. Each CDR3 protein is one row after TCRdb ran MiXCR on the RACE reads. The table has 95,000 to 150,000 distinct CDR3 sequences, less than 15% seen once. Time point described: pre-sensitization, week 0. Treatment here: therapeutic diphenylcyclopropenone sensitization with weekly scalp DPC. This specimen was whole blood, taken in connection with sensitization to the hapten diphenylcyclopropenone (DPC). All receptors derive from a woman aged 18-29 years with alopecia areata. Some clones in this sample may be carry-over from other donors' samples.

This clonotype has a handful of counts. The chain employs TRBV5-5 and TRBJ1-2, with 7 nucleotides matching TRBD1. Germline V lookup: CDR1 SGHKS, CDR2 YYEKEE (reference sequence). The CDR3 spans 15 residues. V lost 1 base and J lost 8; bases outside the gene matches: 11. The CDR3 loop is CASSLTGVAGGGYTF. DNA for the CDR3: TGTGCCAGCAGCTTGACAGGGGTCGCCGGGGGCGGCTACACCTTC.

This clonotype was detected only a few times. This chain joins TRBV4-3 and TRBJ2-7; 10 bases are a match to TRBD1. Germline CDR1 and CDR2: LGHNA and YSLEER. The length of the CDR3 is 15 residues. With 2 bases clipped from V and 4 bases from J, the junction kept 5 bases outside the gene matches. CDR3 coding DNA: TGCGCCAGCAGCCAAACCGGGACAGGGGTGTACGAGCAGTACTTC. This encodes CASSQTGTGVYEQYF.

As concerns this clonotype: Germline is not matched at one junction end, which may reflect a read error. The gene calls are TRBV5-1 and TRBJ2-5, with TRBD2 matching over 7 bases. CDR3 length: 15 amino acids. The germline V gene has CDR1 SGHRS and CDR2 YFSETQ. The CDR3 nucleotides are TGCGCCACCCGTATGGGCGGGGGTGCCTCGGAGACCCAGTGCTTC. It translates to CATRMGGGASETQCF.

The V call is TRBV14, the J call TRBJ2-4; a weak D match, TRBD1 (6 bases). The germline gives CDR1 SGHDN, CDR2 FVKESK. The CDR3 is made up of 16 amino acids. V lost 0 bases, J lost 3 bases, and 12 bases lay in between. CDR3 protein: CASSQEPGRGKNIQYF. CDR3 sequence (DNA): TGTGCCAGCAGCCAAGAACCGGGCAGGGGCAAAAACATTCAGTACTTC.

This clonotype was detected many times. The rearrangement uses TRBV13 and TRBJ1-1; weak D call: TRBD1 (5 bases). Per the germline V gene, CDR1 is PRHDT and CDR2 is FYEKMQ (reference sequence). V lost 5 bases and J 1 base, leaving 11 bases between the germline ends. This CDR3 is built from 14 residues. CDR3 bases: TGTGCCAGCAGCCCTAGACAGCCGAACACTGAAGCTTTCTTT. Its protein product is CASSPRQPNTEAFF.

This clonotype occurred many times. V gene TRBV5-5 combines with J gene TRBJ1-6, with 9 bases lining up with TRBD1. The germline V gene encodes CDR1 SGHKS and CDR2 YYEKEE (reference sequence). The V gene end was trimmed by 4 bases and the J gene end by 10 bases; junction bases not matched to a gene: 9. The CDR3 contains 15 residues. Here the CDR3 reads CASSRTGDGGSPLHF. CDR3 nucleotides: TGTGCCAGCAGCCGGACAGGGGACGGAGGGTCACCCCTCCACTTT.

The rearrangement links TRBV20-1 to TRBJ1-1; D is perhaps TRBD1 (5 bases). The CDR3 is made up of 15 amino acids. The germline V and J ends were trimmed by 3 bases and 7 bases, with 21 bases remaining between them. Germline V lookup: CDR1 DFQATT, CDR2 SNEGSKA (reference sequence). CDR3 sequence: CSASQLRGLRGEAFF. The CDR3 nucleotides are TGCAGTGCTAGTCAATTGCGGGGCCTCCGCGGTGAAGCTTTCTTT.

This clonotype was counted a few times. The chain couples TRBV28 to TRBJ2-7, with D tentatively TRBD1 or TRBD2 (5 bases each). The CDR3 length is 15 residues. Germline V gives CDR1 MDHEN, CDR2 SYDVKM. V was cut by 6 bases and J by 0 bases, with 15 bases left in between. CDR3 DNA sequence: TGTGCCAGCAGGACTGGGACGGAGAGCTCCTACGAGCAGTACTTC. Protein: CASRTGTESSYEQYF.

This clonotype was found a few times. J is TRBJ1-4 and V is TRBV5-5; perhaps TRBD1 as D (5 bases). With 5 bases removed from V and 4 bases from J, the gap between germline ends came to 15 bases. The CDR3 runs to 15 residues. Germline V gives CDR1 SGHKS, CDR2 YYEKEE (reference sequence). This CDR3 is CASSVTRGHNEKLFF. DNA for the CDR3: TGTGCCAGCAGTGTCACCCGAGGACATAATGAAAAACTGTTTTTT.

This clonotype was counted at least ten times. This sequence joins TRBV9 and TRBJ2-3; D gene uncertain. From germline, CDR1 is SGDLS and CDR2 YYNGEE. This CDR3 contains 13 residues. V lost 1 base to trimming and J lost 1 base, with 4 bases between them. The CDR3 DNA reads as TGTGCCAGCAGCGTACCGGGCACAGATACGCAGTATTTT. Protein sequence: CASSVPGTDTQYF. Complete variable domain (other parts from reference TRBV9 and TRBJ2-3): DSGVTQTPKHLITATGQRVTLRCSPRSGDLSVYWYQQSLDQGLQFLIQYYNGEERAKGNILERFSAQQFPDLHSELNLSSLELGDSALYFCASSVPGTDTQYFGPGTRLTVL.

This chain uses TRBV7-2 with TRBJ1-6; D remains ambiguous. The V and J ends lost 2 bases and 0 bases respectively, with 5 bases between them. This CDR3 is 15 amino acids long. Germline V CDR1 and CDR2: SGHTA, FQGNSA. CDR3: CASSLYHSYNSPLHF. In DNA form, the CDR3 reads TGTGCCAGCAGCTTATACCACTCCTATAATTCACCCCTCCACTTT.

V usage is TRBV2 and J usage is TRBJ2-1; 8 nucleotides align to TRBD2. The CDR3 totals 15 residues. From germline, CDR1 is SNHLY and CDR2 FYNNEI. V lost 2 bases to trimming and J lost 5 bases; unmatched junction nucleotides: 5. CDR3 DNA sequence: TGTGCCAGCAGTGAACGGCTAGCGGGTAACAATGAGCAGTTCTTC. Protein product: CASSERLAGNNEQFF.

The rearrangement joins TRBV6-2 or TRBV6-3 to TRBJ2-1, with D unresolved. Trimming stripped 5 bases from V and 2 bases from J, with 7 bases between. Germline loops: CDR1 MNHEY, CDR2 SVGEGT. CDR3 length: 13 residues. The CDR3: CASSGWTYNEQFF. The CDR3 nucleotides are TGTGCCAGCAGTGGATGGACCTACAATGAGCAGTTCTTC.

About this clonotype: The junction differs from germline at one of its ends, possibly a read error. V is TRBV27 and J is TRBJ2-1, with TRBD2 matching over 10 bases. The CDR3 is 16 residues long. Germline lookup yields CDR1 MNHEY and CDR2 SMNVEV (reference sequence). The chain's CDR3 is CASSSGLARAYDEQFF. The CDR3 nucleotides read TGTGCCAGCAGTTCGGGACTAGCGAGAGCCTACGATGAGCAGTTCTTC.

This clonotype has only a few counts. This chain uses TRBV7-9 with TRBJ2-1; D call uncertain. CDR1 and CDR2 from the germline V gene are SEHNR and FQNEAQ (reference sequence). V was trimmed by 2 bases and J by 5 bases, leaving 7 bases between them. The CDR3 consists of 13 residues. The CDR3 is CASSLSTHNEQFF. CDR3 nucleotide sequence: TGTGCCAGCAGCTTATCCACCCACAATGAGCAGTTCTTC.

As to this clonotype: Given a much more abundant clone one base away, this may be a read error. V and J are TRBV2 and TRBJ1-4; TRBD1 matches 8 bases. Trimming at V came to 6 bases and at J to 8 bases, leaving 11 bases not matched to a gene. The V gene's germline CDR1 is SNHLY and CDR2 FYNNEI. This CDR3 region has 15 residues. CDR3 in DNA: TGTGCCAGCAGAGCGGATCAGGGGGCGCGGGAAAAACTGTTTTTT. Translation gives CASRADQGAREKLFF.

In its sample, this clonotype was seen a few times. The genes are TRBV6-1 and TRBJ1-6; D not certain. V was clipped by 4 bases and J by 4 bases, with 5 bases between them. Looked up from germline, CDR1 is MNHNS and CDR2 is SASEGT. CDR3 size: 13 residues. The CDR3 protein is CASSGQYNSPLHF. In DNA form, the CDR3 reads TGTGCCAGCAGTGGGCAATATAATTCACCCCTCCACTTT.

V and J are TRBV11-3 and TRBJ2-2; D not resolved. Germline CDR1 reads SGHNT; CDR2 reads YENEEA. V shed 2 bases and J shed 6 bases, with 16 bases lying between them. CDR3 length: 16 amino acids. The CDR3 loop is CASSLLGSLVAGELFF. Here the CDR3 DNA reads TGTGCCAGCAGCTTATTGGGATCCTTGGTAGCCGGGGAGCTGTTTTTT.

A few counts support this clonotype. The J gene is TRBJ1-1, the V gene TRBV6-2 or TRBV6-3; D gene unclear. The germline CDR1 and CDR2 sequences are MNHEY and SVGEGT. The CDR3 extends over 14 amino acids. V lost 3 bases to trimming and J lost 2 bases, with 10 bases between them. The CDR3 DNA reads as TGTGCCAGCAGTTATACGGAGGGAAACACTGAAGCTTTCTTT. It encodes CASSYTEGNTEAFF.

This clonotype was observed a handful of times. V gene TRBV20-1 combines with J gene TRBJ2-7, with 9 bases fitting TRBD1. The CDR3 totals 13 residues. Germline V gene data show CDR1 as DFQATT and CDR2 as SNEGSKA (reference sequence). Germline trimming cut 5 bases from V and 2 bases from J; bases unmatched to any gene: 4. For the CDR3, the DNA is TGCAGTGCTGAGGACAGGGGCCCCTACGAGCAGTACTTC. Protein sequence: CSAEDRGPYEQYF.

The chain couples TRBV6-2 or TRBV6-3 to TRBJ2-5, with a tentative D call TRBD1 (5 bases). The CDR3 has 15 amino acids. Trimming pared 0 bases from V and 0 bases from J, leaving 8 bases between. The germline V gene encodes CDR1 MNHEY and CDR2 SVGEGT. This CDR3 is CASSYSAGHQETQYF. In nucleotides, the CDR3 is TGTGCCAGCAGTTACTCGGCAGGGCACCAAGAGACCCAGTACTTC.

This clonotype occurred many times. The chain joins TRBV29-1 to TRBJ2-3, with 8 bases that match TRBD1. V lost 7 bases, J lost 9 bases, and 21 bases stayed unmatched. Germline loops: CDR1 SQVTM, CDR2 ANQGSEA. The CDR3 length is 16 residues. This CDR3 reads CSALISTGGYSVTQYF. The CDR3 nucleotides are TGCAGCGCGTTGATCAGTACAGGGGGATACAGTGTCACGCAGTATTTT.

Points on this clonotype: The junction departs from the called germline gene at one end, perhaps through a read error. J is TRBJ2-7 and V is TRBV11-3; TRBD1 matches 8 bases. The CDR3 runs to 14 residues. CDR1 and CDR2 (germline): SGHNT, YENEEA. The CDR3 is CASSPGQGSSEQYF. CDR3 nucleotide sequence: TGTGCCAGCAGCCCAGGACAGGGATCCTCCGAGCAGTACTTC.

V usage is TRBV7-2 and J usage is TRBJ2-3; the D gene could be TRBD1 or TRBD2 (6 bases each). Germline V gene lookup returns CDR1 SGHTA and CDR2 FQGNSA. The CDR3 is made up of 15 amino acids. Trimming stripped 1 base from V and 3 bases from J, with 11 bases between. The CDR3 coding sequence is TGTGCCAGCAGCTTAGTGGGGGGCTGGACAGATACGCAGTATTTT. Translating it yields CASSLVGGWTDTQYF. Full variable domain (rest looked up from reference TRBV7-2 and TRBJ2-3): GAGVSQSPSNKVTEKGKDVELRCDPISGHTALYWYRQSLGQGLEFLIYFQGNSAPDKSGLPSDRFSAERTGGSVSTLTIQRTQQEDSAVYLCASSLVGGWTDTQYFGPGTRLTVL.

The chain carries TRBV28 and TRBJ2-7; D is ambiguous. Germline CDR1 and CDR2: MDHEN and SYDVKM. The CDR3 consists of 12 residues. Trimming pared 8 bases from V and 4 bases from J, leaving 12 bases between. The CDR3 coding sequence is TGTGCCAGCGCCCTCCAGGCTTACGAGCAGTACTTC. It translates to CASALQAYEQYF.

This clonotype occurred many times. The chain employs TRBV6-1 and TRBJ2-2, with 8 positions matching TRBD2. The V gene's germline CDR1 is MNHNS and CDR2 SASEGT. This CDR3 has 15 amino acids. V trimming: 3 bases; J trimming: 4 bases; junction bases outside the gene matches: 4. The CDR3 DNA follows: TGTGCCAGCAGTGACGGGAGGGAGACCACCGGGGAGCTGTTTTTT. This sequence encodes CASSDGRETTGELFF.

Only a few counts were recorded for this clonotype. This CDR3 reads CATSLRPGLEKETQYF. DNA of the CDR3: TGTGCCACCAGCCTCCGTCCGGGACTCGAGAAAGAGACCCAGTACTTC. The V gene is TRBV3-2, the J gene TRBJ2-5; the table calls TRBD2, which could not be checked here. TRBV3-2 is tagged as a pseudogene. The CDR3 is made up of 16 amino acids.